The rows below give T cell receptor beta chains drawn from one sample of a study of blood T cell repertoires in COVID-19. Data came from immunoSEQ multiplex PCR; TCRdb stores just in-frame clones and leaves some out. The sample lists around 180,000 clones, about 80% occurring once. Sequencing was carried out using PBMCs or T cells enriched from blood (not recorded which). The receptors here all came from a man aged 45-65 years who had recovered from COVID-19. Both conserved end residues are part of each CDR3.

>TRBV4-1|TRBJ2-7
CASSHLSSDTLSYEQYF
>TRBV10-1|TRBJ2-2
CARLGGANGELFF
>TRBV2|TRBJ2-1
CASSERRQFF
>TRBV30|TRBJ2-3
CAWSVGGSTDTQYF
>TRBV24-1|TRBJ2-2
CATSAGGNTGELFF
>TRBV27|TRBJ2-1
CASSLDFRGAEYNEQFF
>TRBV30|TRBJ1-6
CAWSNTYNSPLHF
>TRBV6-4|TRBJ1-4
CASSDSGANEKLFF
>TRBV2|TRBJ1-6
CASRAGGTLGPLHF
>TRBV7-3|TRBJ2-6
CASSLGGTGANVLTF
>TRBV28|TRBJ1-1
CASRSTGPEAFF
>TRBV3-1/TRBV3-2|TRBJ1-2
CASSQLGQGVGYGYTF
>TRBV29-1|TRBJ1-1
CSVKRDRATEAFF
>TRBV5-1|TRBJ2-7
CASRSGTGPYEQYF
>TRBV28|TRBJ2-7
CATAGGPLYEQYF
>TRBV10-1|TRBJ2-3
CASSESAGITDTQYF
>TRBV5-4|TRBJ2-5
CASSGRATGDQETQYF
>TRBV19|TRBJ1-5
CASSINRGGNQPQHF
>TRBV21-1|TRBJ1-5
CASSNRRPRRGHKRWPQHF
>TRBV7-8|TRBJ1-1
CASSFKGGTEAFF
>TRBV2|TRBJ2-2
CASRLQGAGTGELFF
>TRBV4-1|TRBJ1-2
CASSQTPGFDGYTF
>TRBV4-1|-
CASSLGPTGDQPQYF
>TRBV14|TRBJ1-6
CASSQEQGGFFYNSPLHF
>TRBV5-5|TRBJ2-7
CATSRDSFYEQYF
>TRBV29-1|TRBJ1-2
CSVLTGVAGYTF
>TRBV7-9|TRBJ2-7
CASSPRGAGDYEQYF
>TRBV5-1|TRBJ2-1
CASSVDRGLSYNEQFF
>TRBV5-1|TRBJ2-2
CASSHREPNTGELFF
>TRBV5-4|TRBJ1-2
CASSPSWTGNYGYTF
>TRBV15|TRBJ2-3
CATSIGLRGSTDTQYF
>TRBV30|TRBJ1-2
CAWGGLPGQGGSGYGYTF
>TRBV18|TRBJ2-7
CASSPRQGANEQYF
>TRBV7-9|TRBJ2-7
CASSHTRDREYEQYF
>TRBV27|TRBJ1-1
CASSLPGGVAFF
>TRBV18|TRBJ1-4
CASSPDRGGFGEKLFF
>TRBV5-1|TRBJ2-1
CASSGSGGGEQFF
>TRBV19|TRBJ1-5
CASSRGGTSKYSNQPQHF
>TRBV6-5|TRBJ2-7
CASSFSGTGSYEQYF
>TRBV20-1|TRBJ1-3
CSASQGVFGNTIYF
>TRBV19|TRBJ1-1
CASNQAMNTEAFF
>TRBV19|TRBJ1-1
CASGRGGRTEAFF
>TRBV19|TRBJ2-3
CASSPGLITDTQYF
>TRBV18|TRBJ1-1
CASSPNEVGNTEAFF
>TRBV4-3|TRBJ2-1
CASSQSSGENEQFF
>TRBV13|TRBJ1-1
CASSIQGAGAFF
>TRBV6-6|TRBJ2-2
CASTISGGLGGELFF
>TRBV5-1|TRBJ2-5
CASSFLGNSFQETQYF
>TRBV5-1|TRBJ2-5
CASSLGYVGYRGNGTQYF
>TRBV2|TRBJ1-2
CASQGPGGYGYTF
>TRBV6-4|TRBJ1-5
CASSPQGSQGQPQHF
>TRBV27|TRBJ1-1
CASSNPEGTEAFF
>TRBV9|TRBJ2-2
CARLPGQGIGTGELFF
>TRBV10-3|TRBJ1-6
CAISEGTGEGSPLHF
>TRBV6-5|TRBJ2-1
CASSYRLADIYNEQFF